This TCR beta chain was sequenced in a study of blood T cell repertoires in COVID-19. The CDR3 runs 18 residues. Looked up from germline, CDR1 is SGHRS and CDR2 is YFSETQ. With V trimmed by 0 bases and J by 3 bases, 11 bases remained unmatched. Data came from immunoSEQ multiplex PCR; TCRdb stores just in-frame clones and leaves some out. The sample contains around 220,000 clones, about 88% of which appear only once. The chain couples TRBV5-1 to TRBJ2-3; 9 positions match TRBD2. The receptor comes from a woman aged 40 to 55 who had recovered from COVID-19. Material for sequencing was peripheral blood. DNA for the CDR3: TGCGCCAGCAGCTTGGGACTAGCGGCCCTATACGGGACAGATACGCAGTATTTT. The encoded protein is CASSLGLAALYGTDTQYF.